A single sample gave rise to the 22 T cell receptor beta chains below, sequenced in a study of blood T cell repertoires in COVID-19. Repertoires were generated with immunoSEQ multiplex PCR, while TCRdb's copy carries only in-frame clones and drops some. The data contain 300,000 to 350,000 clones, approximately 89% of them seen just once; the ten biggest clones take up 1.6%. Sequences were obtained from peripheral blood. The receptors were gathered from a woman in her 30s with COVID-19, enrolled during active disease.

The rearrangement uses TRBV25-1 and TRBJ2-1; TRBD2 matches at 7 bases. CDR1 and CDR2 (germline): MGHDK, SYGVNS. There are 16 residues in the CDR3. V lost 7 bases and J lost 5; bases outside the gene matches: 14. DNA of the CDR3: TGTGCCAGCACCCCGGCCGGGGGGTCTCGGGACAATGAGCAGTTCTTC. It is translated as CASTPAGGSRDNEQFF.

The J gene is TRBJ2-7, the V gene TRBV12-5; 10 bases map to TRBD1. Germline CDR1 is LGHNT and CDR2 is FRNRAP. This CDR3 is built from 21 residues. The ends lost 2 bases at V and 2 bases at J; junction bases unmatched: 21. Here the CDR3 reads CASGLSHWSPGQGRTPYEQYV. The CDR3, as DNA: TGTGCTAGTGGTTTGTCCCACTGGTCACCGGGACAGGGGCGGACCCCCTACGAGCAGTACGTC.

The count of this clone is one. The chain employs TRBV2 and TRBJ2-1; 11 bases are a match to TRBD1. The CDR3 totals 15 residues. With 4 bases clipped from V and 3 bases from J, the junction kept 2 bases outside the gene matches. The germline CDR1 and CDR2 sequences are SNHLY and FYNNEI. CDR3 in DNA: TGTGCCAGCAGTGGGACAGGGGGCTACTACAATGAGCAGTTCTTC. Amino acids: CASSGTGGYYNEQFF. Full variable domain (remainder filled in from reference TRBV2 and TRBJ2-1): EPEVTQTPSHQVTQMGQEVILRCVPISNHLYFYWYRQILGQKVEFLVSFYNNEISEKSEIFDDQFSVERPDGSNFTLKIRSTKLEDSAMYFCASSGTGGYYNEQFFGPGTRLTVL.

V and J are TRBV19 and TRBJ2-1; perhaps TRBD2 as D (6 bases). CDR1 and CDR2 (germline): LNHDA, SQIVND (reference sequence). This CDR3 spans 13 amino acids. Trimming took off 4 bases at V and 4 bases at J, with 8 bases between the two ends. The CDR3 DNA reads TGTGCCAGTAGTAGCGGGGCTTACAATGAGCAGTTCTTC. As protein: CASSSGAYNEQFF.

The chain joins TRBV21-1 to TRBJ1-2. TRBV21-1 is marked as a pseudogene. CDR3 length: 15 amino acids. CDR3 in amino acids: CASSKPLLANYGYTF. CDR3 nucleotides: TGTGCCAGCAGCAAGCCTTTGTTAGCTAACTATGGCTACACCTTC.

The rearrangement links TRBV18 to TRBJ1-2; 8 bases map to TRBD1. CDR1 KGHSH and CDR2 LQKENI come from the germline V gene. After removal of 3 bases from V and 4 bases from J, the junction contained 7 bases not matched to a gene. The CDR3 runs 15 residues. The CDR3: CASSPPGTGSYGYTF. CDR3 DNA sequence: TGTGCCAGCTCACCTCCCGGGACAGGCAGCTATGGCTACACCTTC. The full variable domain, completed using reference TRBV18 and TRBJ1-2, is NAGVMQNPRHLVRRRGQEARLRCSPMKGHSHVYWYRQLPEEGLKFMVYLQKENIIDESGMPKERFSAEFPKEGPSILRIQQVVRGDSAAYFCASSPPGTGSYGYTFGSGTRLTVV.

This clone was seen just once. The chain combines TRBV18 with TRBJ1-2; a possible D gene is TRBD1 (6 bases). Germline-derived CDR1 and CDR2 are KGHSH and LQKENI. V was cut by 6 bases and J by 2 bases, with 16 bases left in between. The CDR3 consists of 15 residues. The CDR3 sequence is CASSYGSGQNYGYTF. In nucleotides, the CDR3 is TGTGCCAGCTCCTACGGTAGTGGACAGAACTATGGCTACACCTTC.

CDR3 loop: CASSPDSFSEAFF. For the CDR3, the DNA is TGTGCCAGCAGCCCGGACAGCTTCAGTGAAGCTTTCTTT. The chain is built from TRBV5-4 and TRBJ1-1; TRBD1 might be the D (6 bases). Trimming pared 4 bases from V and 7 bases from J, leaving 14 bases between. This CDR3 has 13 amino acids. The V gene's germline CDR1 is SGHNT and CDR2 YYREEE (reference sequence).

This clone was counted once. V usage is TRBV5-3 and J usage is TRBJ1-5; D remains unclear. TRBV5-3 is noted as an ORF with a role that remains uncertain. With 8 bases removed from V and 2 bases from J, the gap between germline ends came to 17 bases. This CDR3 comprises 15 residues. The CDR3, as DNA: TGTGCCAGCCTCCGGGAAGGGTCATGCAATCAGCCCCAGCATTTT. Protein product: CASLREGSCNQPQHF.

The chain carries TRBV5-1 and TRBJ1-1; TRBD1 matches 8 bases. Losses at the gene ends were 3 bases for V and 0 bases for J; bases not matched to a gene: 1. CDR1 and CDR2 from the germline V gene are SGHRS and YFSETQ. This CDR3 has 14 residues. The CDR3 loop reads CASSYRGLNTEAFF. The CDR3 DNA follows: TGCGCCAGCAGCTACAGGGGGTTGAACACTGAAGCTTTCTTT. The full variable domain, its missing parts supplied by reference TRBV5-1 and TRBJ1-1, is KAGVTQTPRYLIKTRGQQVTLSCSPISGHRSVSWYQQTPGQGLQFLFEYFSETQRNKGNFPGRFSGRQFSNSRSEMNVSTLELGDSALYLCASSYRGLNTEAFFGQGTRLTVV.

V usage is TRBV20-1 and J usage is TRBJ2-2; 7 positions match TRBD2. The junction had 5 bases not matched to a gene; V was cut back by 3 bases and J by 4 bases. The CDR3 has 14 residues. Germline V CDR1 and CDR2: DFQATT, SNEGSKA (reference sequence). CDR3 bases: TGCAGTGCTAGTTACGGGGGGAGCACCGGGGAGCTGTTTTTT. Amino acid sequence: CSASYGGSTGELFF.

This clone was recorded once. This chain joins TRBV5-8 and TRBJ1-2; 10 positions match TRBD1. V trimming: 3 bases; J trimming: 5 bases; junction bases outside the gene matches: 4. Germline assignment: CDR1 SGHTS and CDR2 YDEGEE. The CDR3 loop spans 14 amino acids. CDR3: CASSWDRGIYGYTF. CDR3 DNA: TGTGCCAGCAGCTGGGACAGGGGAATATATGGCTACACCTTC.

CDR3 in DNA: TGTGCCAGCAGTTTTGAAAAGCCGGGCTACGAGCAGTACTTC. Its translation: CASSFEKPGYEQYF. The rearrangement uses TRBV6-2 or TRBV6-3 and TRBJ2-7; the D is unclear. Trimming stripped 4 bases from V and 3 bases from J, with 13 bases between. Germline V CDR1 and CDR2: MNHEY, SVGEGT. The CDR3 sequence is 14 residues long.

The chain couples TRBV7-9 to TRBJ1-4; tentatively, D is TRBD1 (5 bases). Trimming took 1 base from V and 5 from J, leaving 11 bases between them. The CDR3 length is 15 residues. From germline, CDR1 is SEHNR and CDR2 FQNEAQ (reference sequence). The CDR3 coding sequence is TGTGCCAGCAGCTTAGTCGGAGGGGCCAATGAAAAACTGTTTTTT. Translation: CASSLVGGANEKLFF.

The chain couples TRBV5-8 to TRBJ1-2; possible D gene TRBD1, 6 bases. Trimming took 2 bases from V and 8 from J, leaving 13 bases between them. The germline CDR1 and CDR2 sequences are SGHTS and YDEGEE. The CDR3 length is 13 residues. The CDR3 coding sequence is TGTGCCAGCAGCTTCCTCGCAGGGGCGGGCTACACCTTC. Its protein product is CASSFLAGAGYTF.

V and J are TRBV6-2 or TRBV6-3 and TRBJ1-5; tentatively, D is TRBD1 (6 bases). This CDR3 comprises 15 residues. From germline, CDR1 is MNHEY and CDR2 SVGEGT. V lost 5 bases and J 3 bases, leaving 14 bases between the germline ends. Written as DNA, the CDR3 is TGTGCCAGCAGTGACGGACGACAGGCCAATCAGCCCCAGCATTTT. Its protein product is CASSDGRQANQPQHF.

V is TRBV5-8 and J is TRBJ1-1, with 7 bases that match TRBD1. The ends lost 0 bases at V and 0 bases at J; junction bases unmatched: 14. The V gene's germline CDR1 is SGHTS and CDR2 YDEGEE. CDR3 length: 19 amino acids. The CDR3 coding sequence is TGTGCCAGCAGCTTGGTGTTATCCGGCCGGACAGGCATGAACACTGAAGCTTTCTTT. It specifies CASSLVLSGRTGMNTEAFF.

The chain combines TRBV28 with TRBJ2-5; 9 bases align to TRBD1. Germline V gene data show CDR1 as MDHEN and CDR2 as SYDVKM. After removal of 7 bases from V and 5 bases from J, the junction contained 11 bases not matched to a gene. The CDR3 is made up of 15 amino acids. Here the CDR3 reads CASTQPGQGGETQYF. The CDR3 bases are TGTGCCAGCACCCAACCGGGACAGGGTGGGGAGACCCAGTACTTC.

This chain joins TRBV11-2 and TRBJ2-7, with 7 bases that match TRBD1. Germline assignment: CDR1 SGHAT and CDR2 FQNNGV. The junction had 10 bases not matched to a gene; V was cut back by 1 base and J by 4 bases. The CDR3 is 16 residues long. The CDR3 nucleotides read TGTGCCAGCAGCTTAGGTTTTTCCGGGACAGCTTACGAGCAGTACGTC. Translation gives CASSLGFSGTAYEQYV.

The gene calls are TRBV7-6 and TRBJ2-2, with 9 bases identical to TRBD1. The CDR3 has 16 amino acids. Trimming at V came to 0 bases and at J to 5 bases, leaving 4 bases not matched to a gene. Germline V CDR1 and CDR2: SGHVS, FNYEAQ. As DNA, the CDR3 is TGTGCCAGCAGCTTAGCGGGACAGGGAGTAACCGGGGAGCTGTTTTTT. Encoded protein: CASSLAGQGVTGELFF.

The chain carries TRBV9 and TRBJ2-5, with 10 bases aligning to TRBD2. This CDR3 region has 15 residues. V gave up 6 bases and J gave up 2 bases; unmatched junction bases: 7. The germline CDR1 and CDR2 sequences are SGDLS and YYNGEE. The CDR3, as DNA: TGTGCCAGCATAGCCGGAGCGGGGGGGCAAGAGACCCAGTACTTC. Its translation is CASIAGAGGQETQYF.

The V gene is TRBV12-3 or TRBV12-4, the J gene TRBJ2-3; D is unresolved. The CDR3 covers 10 residues. Between the trimmed V and J ends, which lost 8 bases and 6 bases, there was a span of 6 bases. CDR3 in amino acids: CASSRDTQYF. CDR3 sequence (DNA): TGTGCCAGCTCTCGGGATACGCAGTATTTT.